This T cell receptor (beta chain) was documented in a study of CD4 T cells in relation to SARS-CoV-2 and coronaviruses. Libraries were prepared by immunoSEQ multiplex PCR; TCRdb keeps only in-frame clonotypes and omits some of them. The sample consists of around 22,000 clones, around 77% of them appearing once. In the case of this clone: Its antigen is not known.

V shed 6 bases and J shed 4 bases, with 16 bases lying between them. Germline V gene lookup returns CDR1 SEHNR and CDR2 FQNEAQ (reference sequence). CDR3 length: 15 residues. Unexposed donor CD4+ T cells date from 2011-2018, before the COVID-19 pandemic. The cells were cultured for roughly 11 days before CD4+ T cells were isolated. Cells permitting, SARS-CoV-2 S/N and four cold-coronavirus spikes were tested on unexposed-donor CD4+ T cells. This chain connects TRBV7-9 to TRBJ2-1; D is undetermined. Sequenced input: CD4+ T cells from PBMCs, cultured in vitro. The clonotype comes from a human donor in good health. The CDR3 DNA reads as TGTGCCAGCAGTCAAGATAGGACCTTTTACAATGAGCAGTTCTTC. Translating it yields CASSQDRTFYNEQFF.